This paragraph reports one T cell receptor beta chain. Its antigen has not been determined. No base qualities exist here, and no much larger clone lies one base off it. Genomic DNA was extracted from sorted cells for sequencing of the TCRbeta CDR3 region. The immunoSEQ Assay was used for sequencing of TCRbeta CDR3 regions. TCRdb provides this immuneACCESS table in a form limited to in-frame rearrangements. Some clones are lacking; in checked studies, under half of them reflect an unresolved V gene, and why the rest are absent is not known. Recorded for this sample are over 50,000 clones; approximately 91% of them occurred a single time. The top ten hold approximately 1.5% of the sample. The source of the sample is a study of OX40 agonist ivuxolimab in advanced cancers. In the study overall: Ivuxolimab was an agonistic, fully human IgG2 monoclonal antibody directed against OX40 (CD134), a costimulatory receptor. Intravenous ivuxolimab was administered to patients every 2 weeks at six dose levels: 0.01, 0.1, 0.3, 1.5, 3 and 10 mg/kg. Among the roughly 50 dose-escalation patients, approximately 20 had hepatocellular carcinoma, approximately 15 melanoma, 9 renal cell carcinoma and 9 head and neck cancer. The dose-escalation cohort was about 83% male with a mean age of about 60 years, ranging from about 20 to 85. Prior anti-PD-1, anti-PD-L1 or anti-CTLA-4 therapy was permitted, and less than 45% of dose-escalation patients had received checkpoint inhibitors. Partial responses occurred in three dose-escalation patients: two with cutaneous melanoma and one with hepatocellular carcinoma. Peripheral TCRbeta sequencing aimed to test whether ivuxolimab altered TCR sequence diversity and caused clonal T-cell expansion. The paper reports the monotherapy dose-escalation portion (N ≈ 50 patients) of the phase I ivuxolimab trial.

Patients with a history of autoimmune disease or receiving systemic immunosuppression were excluded from the trial. In every dose cohort, peripheral blood was drawn for TCR sequencing at baseline, cycle 4 day 1, and cycle 7 day 1. The samples were taken from a phase I, first-in-human, multicenter, open-label dose-escalation trial of ivuxolimab. The trial enrolled adults with locally advanced or metastatic head and neck squamous cell, hepatocellular, melanoma or renal cell carcinoma. CD4+ and CD8+ T cells were sorted separately from peripheral blood before TCR sequencing. Based on the germline V gene (reference sequence), the CDR1 and CDR2 sequences are LNHDA and SQIVND. V trim: 3 bases; J trim: 6 bases; unmatched bases: 8. Spanning cysteine to phenylalanine, the CDR3 consists of 16 amino acids. Only CDR3 DNA is held: 48 bases, read in frame from base 1. Here is what the overall study found, with its caveats: In the 0.1-3.0 mg/kg groups, partial responders had among the lowest normalized peripheral clonal expansion, particularly in CD8+ T cells. After ivuxolimab, CD8+ T cells had more expanded clones than CD4+ T cells on average. Antigen specificity was not determined for the clonally expanded peripheral T cells. Low levels of normalized T-cell clonal expansion were also seen in some nonresponding patients. At doses of 0.1 to 3.0 mg/kg, clonal expansion of both CD4+ and CD8+ blood T cells was observed from baseline to week 6.

The TCR was taken from an adult with an advanced solid tumor such as melanoma, head and neck, liver or kidney cancer. Here the chain combines TRBV19 and TRBJ1-6, and TRBD1 aligns with 7 junction nucleotides. Specimen: CD4+ or CD8+ T cells sorted from blood, collected in a trial of the OX40 agonist ivuxolimab. CDR3 protein: CASSIVGTVSNSPLHF. The DNA sequence is TGTGCCAGTAGTATCGTGGGGACAGTGTCTAATTCACCCCTCCACTTT.